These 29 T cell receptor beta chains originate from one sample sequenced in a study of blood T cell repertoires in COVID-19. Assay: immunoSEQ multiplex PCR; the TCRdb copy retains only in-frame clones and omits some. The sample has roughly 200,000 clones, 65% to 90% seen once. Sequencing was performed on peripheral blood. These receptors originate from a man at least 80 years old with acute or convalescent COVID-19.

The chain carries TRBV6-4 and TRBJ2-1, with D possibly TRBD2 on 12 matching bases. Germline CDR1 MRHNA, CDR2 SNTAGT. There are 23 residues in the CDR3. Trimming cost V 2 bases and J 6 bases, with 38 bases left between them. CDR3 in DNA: TGTGCCAGCAGTGACCGGGACAGGGGGGTGGGGACTCCTGGGACTAGCGGGCCCAATGAGCAGTTCTTC. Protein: CASSDRDRGVGTPGTSGPNEQFF.

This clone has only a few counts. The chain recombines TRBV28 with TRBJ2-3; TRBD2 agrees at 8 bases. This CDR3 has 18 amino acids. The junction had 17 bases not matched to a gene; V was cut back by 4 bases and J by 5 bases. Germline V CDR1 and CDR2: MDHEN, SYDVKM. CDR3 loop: CASSSLGGAGGEKDTQYF. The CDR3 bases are TGTGCCAGCAGTTCCCTAGGTGGGGCGGGAGGAGAGAAAGATACGCAGTATTTT.

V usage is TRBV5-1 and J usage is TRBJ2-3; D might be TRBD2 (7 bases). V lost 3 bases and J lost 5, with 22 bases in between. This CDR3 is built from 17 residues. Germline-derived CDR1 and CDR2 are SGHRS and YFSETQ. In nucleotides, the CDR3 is TGCGCCAGCAGCTCACAACCGGGGGCGGGAGTCATAGATACGCAGTATTTT. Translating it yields CASSSQPGAGVIDTQYF.

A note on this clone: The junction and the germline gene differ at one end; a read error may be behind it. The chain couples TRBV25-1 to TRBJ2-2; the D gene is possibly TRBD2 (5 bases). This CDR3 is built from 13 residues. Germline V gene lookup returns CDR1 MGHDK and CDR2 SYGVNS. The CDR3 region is CASRSGNSGELFF. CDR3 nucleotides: TGTGCCAGCAGGTCCGGGAACTCCGGGGAGCTGTTTTTT.

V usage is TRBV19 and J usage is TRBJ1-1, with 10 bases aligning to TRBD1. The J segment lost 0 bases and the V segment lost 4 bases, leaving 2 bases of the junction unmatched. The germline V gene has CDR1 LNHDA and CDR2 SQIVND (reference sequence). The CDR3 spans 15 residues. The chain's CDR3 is CASSTGTGVNTEAFF. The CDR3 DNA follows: TGTGCCAGTAGTACCGGGACAGGGGTGAACACTGAAGCTTTCTTT. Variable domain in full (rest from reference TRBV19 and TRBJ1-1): DGGITQSPKYLFRKEGQNVTLSCEQNLNHDAMYWYRQDPGQGLRLIYYSQIVNDFQKGDIAEGYSVSREKKESFPLTVTSAQKNPTAFYLCASSTGTGVNTEAFFGQGTRLTVV.

CDR3 sequence reads: CASSPSRLSGGNQPQHF. The CDR3 DNA sequence: TGTGCCAGCAGTCCGTCCCGACTCTCCGGGGGCAATCAGCCCCAGCATTTT. The V gene is TRBV6-6, the J gene TRBJ1-5; no firm D call. The CDR3 has 17 amino acids. CDR1 is MNHNY, CDR2 SVGAGI, per germline (reference sequence). V lost 5 bases and J lost 2, with 19 bases in between.

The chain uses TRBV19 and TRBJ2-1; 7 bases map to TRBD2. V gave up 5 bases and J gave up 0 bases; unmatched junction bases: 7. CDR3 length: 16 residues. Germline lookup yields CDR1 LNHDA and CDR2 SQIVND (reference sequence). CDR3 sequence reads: CASSELARSSYNEQFF. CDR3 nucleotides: TGTGCCAGTAGTGAACTAGCGCGAAGCTCCTACAATGAGCAGTTCTTC.

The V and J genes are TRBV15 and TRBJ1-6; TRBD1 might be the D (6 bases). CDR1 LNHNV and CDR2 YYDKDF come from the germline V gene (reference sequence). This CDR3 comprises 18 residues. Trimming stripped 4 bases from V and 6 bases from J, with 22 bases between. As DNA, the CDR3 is TGTGCCACCAGCATTCCACCGAGCACACAGGGTATTAATTCACCCCTCCACTTT. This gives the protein CATSIPPSTQGINSPLHF.

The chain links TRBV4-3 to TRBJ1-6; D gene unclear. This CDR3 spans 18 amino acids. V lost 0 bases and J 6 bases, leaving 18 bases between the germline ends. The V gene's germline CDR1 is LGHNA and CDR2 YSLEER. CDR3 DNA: TGCGCCAGCAGCCAAGATCCTACGGGGAACGGGCCTAATTCACCCCTCCACTTT. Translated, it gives CASSQDPTGNGPNSPLHF.

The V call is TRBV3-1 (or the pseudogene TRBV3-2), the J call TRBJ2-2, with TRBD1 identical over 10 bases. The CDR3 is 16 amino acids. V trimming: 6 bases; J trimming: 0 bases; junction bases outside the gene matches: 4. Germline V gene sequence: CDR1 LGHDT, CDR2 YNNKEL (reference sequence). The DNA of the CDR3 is TGTGCCAGCAGACGGACAGGGGGATCGAACACCGGGGAGCTGTTTTTT. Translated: CASRRTGGSNTGELFF.

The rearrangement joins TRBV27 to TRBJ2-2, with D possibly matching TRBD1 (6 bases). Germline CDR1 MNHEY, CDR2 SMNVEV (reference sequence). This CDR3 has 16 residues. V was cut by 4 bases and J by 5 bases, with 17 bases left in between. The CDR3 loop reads CASSWGTRVGTGELFF. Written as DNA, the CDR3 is TGTGCCAGCAGTTGGGGGACACGCGTGGGGACCGGGGAGCTGTTTTTT.

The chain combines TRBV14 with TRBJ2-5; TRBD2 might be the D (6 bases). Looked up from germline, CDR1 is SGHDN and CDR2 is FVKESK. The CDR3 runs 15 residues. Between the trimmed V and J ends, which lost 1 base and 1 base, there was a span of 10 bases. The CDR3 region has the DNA TGTGCCAGCAGCCAAGCCGGGGGAGTCCAAGAGACCCAGTACTTC. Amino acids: CASSQAGGVQETQYF.

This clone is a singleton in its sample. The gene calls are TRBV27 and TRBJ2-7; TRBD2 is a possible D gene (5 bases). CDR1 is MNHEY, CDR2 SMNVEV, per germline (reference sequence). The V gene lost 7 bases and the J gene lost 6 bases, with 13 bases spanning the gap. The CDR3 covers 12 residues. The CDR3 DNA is TGTGCCAGCACCACAATTCGGGGCGAGCAGTACTTC. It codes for CASTTIRGEQYF.

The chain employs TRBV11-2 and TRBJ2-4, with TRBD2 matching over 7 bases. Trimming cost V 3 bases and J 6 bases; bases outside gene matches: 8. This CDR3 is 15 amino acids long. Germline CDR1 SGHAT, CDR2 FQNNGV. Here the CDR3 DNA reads TGTGCCAGCAGCTTTCGCGTACAGCGGGGAAACATTCAGTACTTC. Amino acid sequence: CASSFRVQRGNIQYF.

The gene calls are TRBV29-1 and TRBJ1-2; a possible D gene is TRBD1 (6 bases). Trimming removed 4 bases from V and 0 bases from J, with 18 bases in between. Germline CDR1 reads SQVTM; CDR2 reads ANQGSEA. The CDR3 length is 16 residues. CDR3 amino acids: CSVVLTGRSANYGYTF. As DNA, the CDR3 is TGCAGCGTTGTCCTGACAGGAAGGTCGGCTAACTATGGCTACACCTTC.

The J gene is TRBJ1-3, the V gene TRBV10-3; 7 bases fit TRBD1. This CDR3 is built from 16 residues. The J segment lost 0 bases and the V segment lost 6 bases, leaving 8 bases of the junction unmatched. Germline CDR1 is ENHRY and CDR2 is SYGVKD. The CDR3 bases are TGTGCCATCAGCATGGGACAGCTAGACTCTGGAAACACCATATATTTT. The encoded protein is CAISMGQLDSGNTIYF.

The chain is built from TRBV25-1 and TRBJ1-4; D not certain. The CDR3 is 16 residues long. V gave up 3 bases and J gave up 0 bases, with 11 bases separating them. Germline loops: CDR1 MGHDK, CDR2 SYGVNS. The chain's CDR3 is CASSDPWGATNEKLFF. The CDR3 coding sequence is TGTGCCAGCAGTGATCCCTGGGGAGCAACTAATGAAAAACTGTTTTTT.

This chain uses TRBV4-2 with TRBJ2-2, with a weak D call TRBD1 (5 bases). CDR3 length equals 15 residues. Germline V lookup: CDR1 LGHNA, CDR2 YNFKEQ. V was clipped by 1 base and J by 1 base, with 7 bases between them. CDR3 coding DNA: TGTGCCAGCAGCCAAGGACAGCTGAACACCGGGGAGCTGTTTTTT. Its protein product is CASSQGQLNTGELFF.

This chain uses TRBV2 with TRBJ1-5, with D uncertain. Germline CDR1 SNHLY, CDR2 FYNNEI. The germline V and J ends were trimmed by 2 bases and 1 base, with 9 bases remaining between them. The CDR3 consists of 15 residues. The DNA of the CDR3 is TGTGCCAGCAGTGAATCAGGTGGCAGCAATCAGCCCCAGCATTTT. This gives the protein CASSESGGSNQPQHF.

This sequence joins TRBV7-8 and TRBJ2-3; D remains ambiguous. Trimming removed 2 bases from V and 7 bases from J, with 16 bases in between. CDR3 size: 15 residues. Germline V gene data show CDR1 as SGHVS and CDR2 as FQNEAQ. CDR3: CASSLTPAAANTQYF. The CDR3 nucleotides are TGTGCCAGCAGCTTAACACCGGCGGCGGCGAATACGCAGTATTTT.

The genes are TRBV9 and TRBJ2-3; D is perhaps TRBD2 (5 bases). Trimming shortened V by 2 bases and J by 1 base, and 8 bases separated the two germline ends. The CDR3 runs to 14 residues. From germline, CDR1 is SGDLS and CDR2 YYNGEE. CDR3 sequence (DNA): TGTGCCAGCAGCGTGGGAGAACGCACAGATACGCAGTATTTT. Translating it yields CASSVGERTDTQYF.

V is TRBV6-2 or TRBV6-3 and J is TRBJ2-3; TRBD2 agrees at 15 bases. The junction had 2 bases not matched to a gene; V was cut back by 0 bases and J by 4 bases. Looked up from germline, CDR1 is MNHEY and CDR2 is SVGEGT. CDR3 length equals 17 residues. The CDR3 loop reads CASSYSGLAGGSDTQYF. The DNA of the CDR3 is TGTGCCAGCAGTTACTCGGGACTAGCGGGAGGTTCAGATACGCAGTATTTT.

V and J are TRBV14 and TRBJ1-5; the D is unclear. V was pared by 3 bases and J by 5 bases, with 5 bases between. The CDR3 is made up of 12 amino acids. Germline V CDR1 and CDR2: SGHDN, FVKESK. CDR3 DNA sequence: TGTGCCAGCAGCCACCGCGATCAGCCCCAGCATTTT. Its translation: CASSHRDQPQHF.

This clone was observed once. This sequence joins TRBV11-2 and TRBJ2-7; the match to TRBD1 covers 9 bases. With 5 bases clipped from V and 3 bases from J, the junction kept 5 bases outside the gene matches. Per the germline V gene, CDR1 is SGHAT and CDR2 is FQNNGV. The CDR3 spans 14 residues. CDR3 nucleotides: TGTGCCAGCAGCATACGGACAGGGGTCTACGAGCAGTACTTC. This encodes CASSIRTGVYEQYF.

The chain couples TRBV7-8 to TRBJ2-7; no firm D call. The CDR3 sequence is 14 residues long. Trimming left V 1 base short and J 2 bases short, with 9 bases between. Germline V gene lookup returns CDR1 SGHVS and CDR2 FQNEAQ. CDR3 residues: CASSLVPGTYEQYF. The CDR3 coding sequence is TGTGCCAGCAGCTTAGTTCCAGGAACCTACGAGCAGTACTTC.

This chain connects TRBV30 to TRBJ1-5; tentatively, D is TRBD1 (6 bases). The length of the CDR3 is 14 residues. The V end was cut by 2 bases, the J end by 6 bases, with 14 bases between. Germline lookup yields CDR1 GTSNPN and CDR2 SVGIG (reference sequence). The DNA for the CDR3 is TGTGCCTGGAGTAATGGGGGCGAGGGTCAGCCCCAGCATTTT. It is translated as CAWSNGGEGQPQHF.

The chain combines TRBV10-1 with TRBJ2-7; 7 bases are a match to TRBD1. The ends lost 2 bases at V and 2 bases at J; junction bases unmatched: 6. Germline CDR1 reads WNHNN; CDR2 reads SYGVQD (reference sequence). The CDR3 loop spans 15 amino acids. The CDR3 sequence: CASSEPRQGPYEQYV. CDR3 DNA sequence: TGCGCCAGCAGTGAGCCGCGACAGGGTCCCTACGAGCAGTACGTC.

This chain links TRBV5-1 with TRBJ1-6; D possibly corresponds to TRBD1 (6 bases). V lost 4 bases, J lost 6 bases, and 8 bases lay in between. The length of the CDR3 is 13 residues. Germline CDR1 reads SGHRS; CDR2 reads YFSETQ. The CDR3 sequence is CASSRTANSPLHF. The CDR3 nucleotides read TGCGCCAGCAGCCGGACAGCTAATTCACCCCTCCACTTT.

CDR3 sequence: CASSYQGYTEAFF. The CDR3 DNA reads TGTGCCAGCAGCTACCAGGGCTACACTGAAGCTTTCTTT. This chain uses TRBV7-9 with TRBJ1-1; possible D gene TRBD1, 5 bases. The CDR3 loop spans 13 amino acids. The germline CDR1 and CDR2 sequences are SEHNR and FQNEAQ (reference sequence). The ends were cut back, 4 bases at V and 3 bases at J, with 9 bases in the middle.